The 32 T cell receptor beta chains below were found in one sample sequenced in a study of identical twins. TCRdb re-analysed the 5' RACE reads in MiXCR, keeping a single row per CDR3 protein. The sample lists 260,000 or so distinct CDR3 sequences, approximately 6.8% seen once, with 5.4% in the top ten. These data are also associated with another study on yellow fever vaccine responses in identical twins.

Sequencing was done on a sample of CD8+ T cells sorted from blood. These receptors were collected from a woman under 30 in good health.

This clonotype was seen a few times. The J gene is TRBJ2-7, the V gene TRBV7-9; 14 nucleotides line up with TRBD2. Germline loops: CDR1 SEHNR, CDR2 FQNEAQ (reference sequence). V shed 4 bases and J 4 bases; nucleotides not matched to a gene: 3. The CDR3 loop spans 15 amino acids. CDR3 sequence reads: CASSSTSGRAYEQYF. Here the CDR3 DNA reads TGTGCCAGCAGCTCGACTAGCGGGAGGGCATACGAGCAGTACTTC.

The chain couples TRBV5-5 to TRBJ2-7; TRBD2 matches at 11 bases. J lost 1 base, V lost 0 bases, and 6 bases had no gene match. Germline V gene data show CDR1 as SGHKS and CDR2 as YYEKEE (reference sequence). The CDR3 spans 17 residues. The CDR3 reads CASSLALAGGFSYEQYF. For the CDR3, the DNA is TGTGCCAGCAGCTTGGCCCTAGCGGGAGGCTTTTCCTACGAGCAGTACTTC.

This clonotype was counted between two and nine times. The chain couples TRBV12-3 or TRBV12-4 to TRBJ2-2; D is perhaps TRBD1 (6 bases). V was pared by 3 bases and J by 3 bases, with 11 bases between. CDR3 length equals 15 residues. The CDR3 DNA follows: TGTGCCAGCAGTTTCCCAGGGGCGGACACCGGGGAGCTGTTTTTT. It translates to CASSFPGADTGELFF.

The V gene is TRBV12-3 or TRBV12-4, the J gene TRBJ1-1; 8 nucleotides agree with TRBD1. Unmatched junction bases numbered 7, after V lost 5 bases and J lost 2 bases. The length of the CDR3 is 15 residues. CDR3 nucleotide sequence: TGTGCCAGCAGTCCTTGGACAGGGCGCAACACTGAAGCTTTCTTT. Its translation is CASSPWTGRNTEAFF.

There are many counts of this clonotype. J is TRBJ1-2 and V is TRBV20-1; D is ambiguous. Germline CDR1 reads DFQATT; CDR2 reads SNEGSKA (reference sequence). V was clipped by 2 bases and J by 3 bases, with 10 bases between them. The CDR3 is 13 residues long. The CDR3 region is CSARRPDYYGYTF. The CDR3 region has the DNA TGCAGTGCTAGAAGACCAGACTACTATGGCTACACCTTC.

The chain uses TRBV7-6 and TRBJ2-5; 9 nucleotides agree with TRBD2. This CDR3 spans 17 amino acids. The V segment lost 2 bases and the J segment 3 bases; nucleotides outside the gene matches: 10. Germline V lookup: CDR1 SGHVS, CDR2 FNYEAQ. The CDR3: CASSLKSGLAGKETQYF. The CDR3 region has the DNA TGTGCCAGCAGCTTAAAATCTGGGCTAGCGGGGAAAGAGACCCAGTACTTC. Variable domain in full (rest from reference TRBV7-6 and TRBJ2-5): GAGVSQSPRYKVTKRGQDVALRCDPISGHVSLYWYRQALGQGPEFLTYFNYEAQQDKSGLPNDRFSAERPEGSISTLTIQRTEQRDSAMYRCASSLKSGLAGKETQYFGPGTRLLVL.

The table lists this clonotype with many counts. The chain is built from TRBV12-3 or TRBV12-4 and TRBJ2-7; no clear D. The V and J ends lost 5 bases and 3 bases respectively, with 5 bases between them. This CDR3 is built from 11 residues. DNA of the CDR3: TGTGCCAGCAGTGCCAACTACGAGCAGTACTTC. Its protein product is CASSANYEQYF.

V and J are TRBV3-1 and TRBJ2-5, with 11 positions matching TRBD2. V shed 1 base, J shed 4 bases, and the junction held 2 bases outside the gene matches. The CDR3 is 15 residues long. Germline values: CDR1 LGHDT, CDR2 YNNKEL (reference sequence). The CDR3 sequence: CASSQAGLAGETQYF. As DNA, the CDR3 is TGTGCCAGCAGCCAAGCCGGACTAGCGGGAGAGACCCAGTACTTC.

This clonotype appeared many times. The chain employs TRBV29-1 and TRBJ2-1, with TRBD1 matching 7 bases. The V and J ends lost 6 bases and 4 bases, in that order; junction bases with no gene match: 6. In germline, CDR1 is SQVTM, CDR2 ANQGSEA. This CDR3 region has 13 residues. CDR3 region: CSVLGTAYNEQFF. CDR3 bases: TGCAGCGTCCTCGGGACAGCGTACAATGAGCAGTTCTTC.

This chain links TRBV11-2 with TRBJ1-1, with 8 bases identical to TRBD1. The germline V gene encodes CDR1 SGHAT and CDR2 FQNNGV. Unmatched junction bases numbered 8, after V lost 5 bases and J lost 0 bases. This CDR3 spans 16 amino acids. CDR3 residues: CASSPETGVVNTEAFF. In DNA, the CDR3 is TGTGCCAGCAGCCCCGAGACAGGGGTGGTGAACACTGAAGCTTTCTTT.

This clonotype was seen a few times. The chain recombines TRBV4-1 with TRBJ2-7; D is uncertain. With 4 bases removed from V and 0 bases from J, the gap between germline ends came to 13 bases. CDR1 is MGHRA, CDR2 YSYEKL, per germline. The CDR3 has 15 residues. The CDR3 reads CASSPVGTSSYEQYF. In nucleotides, the CDR3 is TGCGCCAGCAGCCCAGTCGGTACCAGCTCCTACGAGCAGTACTTC.

The table lists this clonotype with a few counts. This sequence joins TRBV4-1 and TRBJ2-7, with D unresolved. With 0 bases removed from V and 3 bases from J, the gap between germline ends came to 9 bases. The CDR3 loop spans 14 amino acids. Germline CDR1 MGHRA, CDR2 YSYEKL. CDR3 sequence: CASSQDWRGYEQYF. CDR3 nucleotides: TGCGCCAGCAGCCAAGATTGGCGCGGCTACGAGCAGTACTTC.

This clonotype showed up many times. This rearrangement joins TRBV12-3 or TRBV12-4 to TRBJ1-5; weak D call: TRBD1 (6 bases). The CDR3 consists of 12 residues. V was cut by 8 bases and J by 3 bases, with 8 bases left in between. This chain's CDR3 is CASGDNNQPQHF. The CDR3 nucleotides read TGTGCCAGCGGGGACAACAATCAGCCCCAGCATTTT.

This clonotype showed up just a few times. The chain couples TRBV2 to TRBJ2-6; D might be TRBD2 (6 bases). Between the trimmed V and J ends, which lost 6 bases and 4 bases, there was a span of 19 bases. Germline assignment: CDR1 SNHLY and CDR2 FYNNEI. The CDR3 runs 17 residues. The CDR3 coding sequence is TGTGCCAGCAGGGCGGAGGGAAACGCTCTGGGGGCCAACGTCCTGACTTTC. It encodes CASRAEGNALGANVLTF.

CDR3 coding DNA: TGCAGCGTTGAACCGACGAGTTCCCTTTGGAGGGGGTCTTACAATGAGCAGTTCTTC. Translated, it gives CSVEPTSSLWRGSYNEQFF. V and J are TRBV29-1 and TRBJ2-1; either TRBD1 or TRBD2 may supply D (6 bases each). Per the germline V gene, CDR1 is SQVTM and CDR2 is ANQGSEA. V gave up 2 bases and J gave up 4 bases, with 27 bases separating them. There are 19 residues in the CDR3.

The chain links TRBV14 to TRBJ2-7; D is possibly TRBD2 (6 bases). CDR3 length: 14 amino acids. V was pared by 5 bases and J by 2 bases, with 13 bases between. Looked up from germline, CDR1 is SGHDN and CDR2 is FVKESK. CDR3 in amino acids: CASSNRDWTYEQYF. The CDR3, as DNA: TGTGCCAGCAGCAACCGGGACTGGACCTACGAGCAGTACTTC.

The chain employs TRBV18 and TRBJ2-7; 8 nucleotides align to TRBD2. Looked up from germline, CDR1 is KGHSH and CDR2 is LQKENI. V lost 5 bases and J lost 1; bases outside the gene matches: 10. The CDR3 has 16 residues. The CDR3 loop reads CASSSSGGTFSYEQYF. As DNA, the CDR3 is TGTGCCAGCTCATCCTCGGGAGGGACCTTTTCCTACGAGCAGTACTTC.

The gene calls are TRBV7-9 and TRBJ2-5; TRBD2 matches 7 bases. The CDR3 is made up of 15 amino acids. Trimming took 5 bases from V and 2 from J; bases not matched to a gene: 8. Looked up from germline, CDR1 is SEHNR and CDR2 is FQNEAQ (reference sequence). This chain's CDR3 is CASSVSGSTQETQYF. Written as DNA, the CDR3 is TGTGCCAGCAGCGTTAGCGGGTCGACACAAGAGACCCAGTACTTC.

This clonotype was seen many times. The genes are TRBV7-9 and TRBJ2-1; D is ambiguous. V lost 8 bases, J lost 0 bases, and 8 bases lay in between. Germline CDR1 reads SEHNR; CDR2 reads FQNEAQ (reference sequence). The CDR3 is 13 residues long. The CDR3 protein is CASDQSSYNEQFF. CDR3 DNA sequence: TGTGCCAGCGACCAGAGCTCCTACAATGAGCAGTTCTTC.

The chain uses TRBV5-5 and TRBJ2-7; D is perhaps TRBD2 (5 bases). CDR1 and CDR2 (germline): SGHKS, YYEKEE (reference sequence). Trimming cost V 4 bases and J 3 bases, with 8 bases left between them. CDR3 length: 12 residues. In DNA, the CDR3 is TGTGCCAGCAGCCCCGGGAACTACGAGCAGTACTTC. Translated, it gives CASSPGNYEQYF. Drawing the rest from reference TRBV5-5 and TRBJ2-7, the complete variable domain is DAGVTQSPTHLIKTRGQQVTLRCSPISGHKSVSWYQQVLGQGPQFIFQYYEKEERGRGNFPDRFSARQFPNYSSELNVNALLLGDSALYLCASSPGNYEQYFGPGTRLTVT.

The chain carries TRBV15 and TRBJ2-3; perhaps TRBD2 as D (5 bases). CDR1 and CDR2 (germline): LNHNV, YYDKDF (reference sequence). The V and J ends lost 2 bases and 5 bases respectively, with 20 bases between them. The CDR3 spans 17 residues. The CDR3 DNA reads TGTGCCACCAGCAGACCTCCGGGATATATCTTAGGAGATACGCAGTATTTT. As protein: CATSRPPGYILGDTQYF. The full variable domain, with the rest looked up from reference TRBV15 and TRBJ2-3, is DAMVIQNPRYQVTQFGKPVTLSCSQTLNHNVMYWYQQKSSQAPKLLFHYYDKDFNNEADTPDNFQSRRPNTSFCFLDIRSPGLGDTAMYLCATSRPPGYILGDTQYFGPGTRLTVL.

This clonotype was detected only once. At one end, the junction sequence differs from germline, possibly due to a read error. The chain links TRBV3-1 to TRBJ2-1; 7 bases are shared with TRBD2. Germline CDR1 reads LGHDT; CDR2 reads YNNKEL (reference sequence). The CDR3 consists of 17 residues. DNA for the CDR3: TGTGCCAGCTGCCAAGATTGGCGGGAGACGTTTTACAATGAGCAGTTCTTC. Translated: CASCQDWRETFYNEQFF.

Many counts were recorded for this clonotype. The chain links TRBV6-1 to TRBJ2-7; no definite D call. Germline CDR1 and CDR2: MNHNS and SASEGT. With 8 bases removed from V and 4 bases from J, the gap between germline ends came to 18 bases. This CDR3 contains 14 residues. The CDR3 DNA is TGTGCCAGCGGTAGCCGTCGGCTGCCGTACGAGCAGTACTTC. Its protein product is CASGSRRLPYEQYF.

The table lists this clonotype with many counts. The chain combines TRBV20-1 with TRBJ2-3; D unresolved. CDR3 length: 12 residues. Germline V gene lookup returns CDR1 DFQATT and CDR2 SNEGSKA (reference sequence). V was trimmed by 6 bases and J by 6 bases, leaving 13 bases between them. CDR3 in amino acids: CSALFPRDTQYF. The CDR3 DNA is TGCAGTGCCCTGTTCCCCCGTGATACGCAGTATTTT.

This chain uses TRBV13 with TRBJ1-2; D is undetermined. Germline values: CDR1 PRHDT, CDR2 FYEKMQ (reference sequence). This CDR3 contains 15 residues. V lost 4 bases and J 6 bases, leaving 18 bases between the germline ends. This CDR3 reads CASSSQRGPMDGYTF. The DNA for the CDR3 is TGTGCCAGCAGCTCCCAAAGAGGCCCGATGGATGGCTACACCTTC.

The chain links TRBV12-3 or TRBV12-4 to TRBJ2-5; 10 nucleotides line up with TRBD2. Germline trimming cut 3 bases from V and 5 bases from J; bases unmatched to any gene: 6. This CDR3 is built from 15 residues. The CDR3 protein is CASSLELAGAETQYF. The CDR3 coding sequence is TGTGCCAGCAGTTTGGAGCTAGCGGGAGCGGAGACCCAGTACTTC.

The chain recombines TRBV7-8 with TRBJ1-3; 8 bases are a match to TRBD1. The trim removed 1 base at V and 3 bases at J, leaving 5 bases unmatched. In germline, CDR1 is SGHVS, CDR2 FQNEAQ. The CDR3 is made up of 16 amino acids. CDR3 bases: TGTGCCAGCAGCTTAGAGGACAGGGCTCTTGGAAACACCATATATTTT. It is translated as CASSLEDRALGNTIYF.

This clonotype was counted only a few times. The rearrangement uses TRBV9 and TRBJ1-4; no firm D call. Trimming removed 4 bases at V and 0 bases at J, with 10 bases between. CDR1 and CDR2 from the germline V gene are SGDLS and YYNGEE. CDR3 length: 15 residues. The CDR3 reads CASSPQRATNEKLFF. The CDR3 bases are TGTGCCAGCAGCCCCCAGAGGGCAACTAATGAAAAACTGTTTTTT.

In this sample, this clonotype turned up many times. J is TRBJ2-5 and V is TRBV7-9, with 7 bases that match TRBD2. The CDR3 extends over 13 amino acids. Trimming took 7 bases from V and 8 from J; bases not matched to a gene: 10. CDR1 is SEHNR and CDR2 is FQNEAQ in the germline V gene (reference sequence). This CDR3 is CASIGPGGSTQYF. The CDR3 DNA reads TGTGCCAGCATCGGACCGGGGGGTTCCACCCAGTACTTC. Based on the CDR3 plus reference TRBV7-9 and TRBJ2-5, the full variable domain is DTGVSQNPRHKITKRGQNVTFRCDPISEHNRLYWYRQTLGQGPEFLTYFQNEAQLEKSRLLSDRFSAERPKGSFSTLEIQRTEQGDSAMYLCASIGPGGSTQYFGPGTRLLVL.

There are a few counts of this clonotype. The V gene is TRBV6-2 or TRBV6-3, the J gene TRBJ2-2; D ambiguous. Germline V CDR1 and CDR2: MNHEY, SVGEGT. Trimming removed 7 bases from V and 1 base from J, with 19 bases in between. There are 17 residues in the CDR3. The CDR3, as DNA: TGTGCCAGCAAAAAATTAGGGTTCCGATTGAACACCGGGGAGCTGTTTTTT. Translation gives CASKKLGFRLNTGELFF.

In this sample, this clonotype turned up a few times. The gene calls are TRBV20-1 and TRBJ1-2; TRBD1 matches at 7 bases. Per germline, CDR1 DFQATT and CDR2 SNEGSKA (reference sequence). Losses at the gene ends were 3 bases for V and 6 bases for J; bases not matched to a gene: 13. This CDR3 is 15 amino acids long. CDR3 residues: CSASHPGTESHGYTF. CDR3 DNA sequence: TGCAGTGCTAGCCATCCCGGGACAGAGAGCCATGGCTACACCTTC.

The chain joins TRBV10-2 to TRBJ1-5; 7 nucleotides align to TRBD1. This CDR3 region has 15 residues. CDR1 is WSHSY and CDR2 is SAAADI in the germline V gene. V gave up 6 bases and J gave up 2 bases; unmatched junction bases: 7. CDR3 region: CASSEGARGNQPQHF. In DNA form, the CDR3 reads TGCGCCAGCAGCGAGGGGGCGCGAGGCAATCAGCCCCAGCATTTT.